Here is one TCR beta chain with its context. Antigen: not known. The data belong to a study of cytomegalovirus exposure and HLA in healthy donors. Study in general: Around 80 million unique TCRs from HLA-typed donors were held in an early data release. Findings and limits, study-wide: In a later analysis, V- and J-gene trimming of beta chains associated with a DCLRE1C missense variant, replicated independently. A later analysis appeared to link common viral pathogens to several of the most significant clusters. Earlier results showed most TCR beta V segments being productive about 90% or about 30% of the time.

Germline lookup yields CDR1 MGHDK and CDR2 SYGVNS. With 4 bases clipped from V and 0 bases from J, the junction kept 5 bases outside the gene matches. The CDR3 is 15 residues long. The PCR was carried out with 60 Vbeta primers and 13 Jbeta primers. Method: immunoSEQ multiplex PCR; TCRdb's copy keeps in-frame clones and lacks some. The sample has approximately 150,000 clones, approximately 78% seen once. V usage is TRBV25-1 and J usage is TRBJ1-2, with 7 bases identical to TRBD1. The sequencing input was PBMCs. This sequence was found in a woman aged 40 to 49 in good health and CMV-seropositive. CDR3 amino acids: CASSAYQGANYGYTF. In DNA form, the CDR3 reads TGTGCCAGCAGTGCCTACCAGGGGGCTAACTATGGCTACACCTTC.